These 2 T cell receptor beta chains were all obtained from the same sample, sequenced in a study of control samples from healthy donors and cancer patients. Only in-frame clones appear in the TCRdb table, and some are missing; sequencing was by immunoSEQ multiplex PCR. This sample carries 120,000 to 150,000 clones, just under 95% of them seen once, and the ten largest clones take over 9%. Sequencing used blood. The receptors here all came from a man aged 30-40 years in good health.

The rearrangement links TRBV10-3 to TRBJ1-2; D ambiguous. The germline V and J ends were trimmed by 7 bases and 7 bases, with 16 bases remaining between them. The CDR3 is 13 amino acids. In germline, CDR1 is ENHRY, CDR2 SYGVKD. The chain's CDR3 is CAITTTPSGGYTF. The CDR3 DNA reads TGTGCCATCACCACGACCCCCTCAGGTGGCTACACCTTC.

The chain recombines TRBV5-1 with TRBJ2-1; D is undetermined. The CDR3 runs to 13 residues. V was pared by 3 bases and J by 7 bases, with 11 bases between. The germline CDR1 and CDR2 sequences are SGHRS and YFSETQ. For the CDR3, the DNA is TGCGCCAGCAGCTCGATAGGTTCTAATGAGCAGTTCTTC. Protein sequence: CASSSIGSNEQFF.